What follows is one T cell receptor (beta chain) and its context. Its cognate antigen is unknown. Nashville, Tennessee was home to all donors, who were Caucasian adults. This entry belongs to a study of shared clonotypes between healthy human individuals. Study-wide results and caveats: The researchers took only blood, and tissue repertoires probably look different.

Execution of the assay was at deep level. Template amounts of 300 to 350 ng DNA, tens of thousands of T cell genomes, were employed in unsorted PBMC replicate PCRs. Here immunoSEQ multiplex PCR was the method, and the copy in TCRdb shows in-frame clones only, minus some. The table records about 470,000 clones, roughly 77% of them present only once. The specimen was PBMCs. The source of this sequence is a woman aged 40 to 50 in good health. Some clones in this sample may be carry-over from other donors' samples.

The CDR3: CSVGGRGSEQFF. CDR3 DNA: TGCAGCGTTGGAGGGAGAGGGAGTGAGCAGTTCTTC. The J gene is TRBJ2-1, the V gene TRBV29-1; possible D gene TRBD2, 5 bases. The germline V gene encodes CDR1 SQVTM and CDR2 ANQGSEA. The ends were cut back, 4 bases at V and 9 bases at J, with 13 bases in the middle. The CDR3 sequence is 12 residues long.